One sample yielded the 23 T cell receptor beta chains listed below, sequenced in a study of blood T cell repertoires in COVID-19. The table came from immunoSEQ multiplex PCR; TCRdb's copy has only in-frame clones and leaves some out. In the table there are about 340,000 clones, over 70% of which are singletons. Sequences were obtained from peripheral blood. The source is a young man with active or convalescent COVID-19.

The V gene is TRBV7-2, the J gene TRBJ2-3; D ambiguous. V shed 4 bases and J shed 10 bases, with 15 bases lying between them. The CDR3 contains 13 residues. Germline values: CDR1 SGHTA, CDR2 FQGNSA. This CDR3 is CASSSLRSAAQYF. DNA for the CDR3: TGTGCCAGCAGCTCCCTCAGGTCCGCTGCGCAGTATTTT.

This clone was recorded only once. The chain combines TRBV4-3 with TRBJ2-3, with 11 bases identical to TRBD2. The CDR3 runs to 16 residues. The V and J ends lost 0 bases and 3 bases, in that order; junction bases with no gene match: 2. Germline values: CDR1 LGHNA, CDR2 YSLEER. The chain's CDR3 is CASSQDLAGGTDTQYF. CDR3 nucleotide sequence: TGCGCCAGCAGCCAAGACCTAGCGGGGGGTACAGATACGCAGTATTTT.

The chain employs TRBV3-1 (or the pseudogene TRBV3-2) and TRBJ2-7; TRBD2 agrees at 11 bases. The CDR3 runs 19 residues. J was trimmed by 4 bases and V by 5 bases; bases with no gene match: 19. Germline CDR1 and CDR2: LGHDT and YNNKEL (reference sequence). The CDR3 loop is CASSSLGGLAGGRIYEQYF. The CDR3 DNA reads TGTGCCAGCAGCTCCCTAGGCGGGCTAGCGGGAGGCAGAATTTACGAGCAGTACTTC.

This clone was observed once. The chain has TRBV4-1 and TRBJ2-7; 10 bases line up with TRBD2. The V and J ends lost 1 base and 2 bases, in that order; junction bases with no gene match: 2. CDR3 length: 15 amino acids. CDR1 and CDR2 from the germline V gene are MGHRA and YSYEKL. This chain's CDR3 is CASSQVTSGAYEQYF. DNA for the CDR3: TGCGCCAGCAGCCAAGTTACTAGCGGGGCCTACGAGCAGTACTTC.

The chain has TRBV2 and TRBJ2-1; 14 positions agree with TRBD2. CDR1 is SNHLY, CDR2 FYNNEI, per germline. This CDR3 has 16 residues. V was pared by 6 bases and J by 6 bases, with 7 bases of the junction left unmatched. CDR3 sequence (DNA): TGTGCCAGCAGCCTAATAGGACTAGCGGGGGGCAATGAGCAGTTCTTC. It specifies CASSLIGLAGGNEQFF.

The rearrangement uses TRBV29-1 and TRBJ2-7; D is possibly TRBD1 (7 bases). Germline CDR1 SQVTM, CDR2 ANQGSEA. CDR3 size: 13 residues. V dropped 4 bases and J dropped 0 bases, with 10 bases sitting between them. This CDR3 reads CSVAGGSSYEQYF. The CDR3, as DNA: TGCAGCGTTGCAGGGGGGAGCTCCTACGAGCAGTACTTC.

The V gene is TRBV5-1, the J gene TRBJ1-4; D perhaps matches TRBD1 (6 bases). The CDR3 loop spans 15 amino acids. Germline CDR1 reads SGHRS; CDR2 reads YFSETQ. V lost 4 bases to trimming and J lost 4 bases, with 14 bases between them. The CDR3 DNA reads as TGCGCCAGCAGCCTAACGGGACAAGTTAATGAAAAACTGTTTTTT. Translation gives CASSLTGQVNEKLFF.

The chain recombines TRBV7-8 with TRBJ1-1, with 7 bases lining up with TRBD1. CDR3 size: 15 residues. Trimming cost V 5 bases and J 1 base; bases outside gene matches: 7. Germline V gene sequence: CDR1 SGHVS, CDR2 FQNEAQ. In DNA, the CDR3 is TGTGCCAGCAGCCAAACCGGGACAGCGAACACTGAAGCTTTCTTT. Translated: CASSQTGTANTEAFF.

V and J are TRBV18 and TRBJ1-2, with a tentative D call TRBD1 (6 bases). Germline V gene lookup returns CDR1 KGHSH and CDR2 LQKENI. The CDR3 has 13 amino acids. V dropped 2 bases and J dropped 4 bases, with 8 bases sitting between them. This chain's CDR3 is CASSPTGRYGYTF. The CDR3 DNA follows: TGTGCCAGCTCACCAACAGGGCGCTATGGCTACACCTTC.

The rearrangement links TRBV19 to TRBJ1-6; tentatively, D is TRBD1 (5 bases). CDR1 is LNHDA and CDR2 is SQIVND in the germline V gene (reference sequence). With 3 bases removed from V and 7 bases from J, the gap between germline ends came to 10 bases. The CDR3 runs to 14 residues. The CDR3 protein is CASSIWGVNSPLHF. The CDR3 DNA is TGTGCCAGTAGTATCTGGGGGGTGAATTCACCCCTCCACTTT.

The V and J genes are TRBV5-1 and TRBJ2-1, with D maybe TRBD1 (6 bases). This CDR3 contains 15 residues. Germline loops: CDR1 SGHRS, CDR2 YFSETQ. Between the trimmed V and J ends, which lost 2 bases and 3 bases, there was a span of 12 bases. CDR3 nucleotides: TGCGCCAGCAGCTTACCCCAGGGGAACTACAATGAGCAGTTCTTC. This encodes CASSLPQGNYNEQFF.

J is TRBJ1-5 and V is TRBV24-1; D possibly corresponds to TRBD1 (6 bases). CDR1 is KGHDR and CDR2 is SFDVKD in the germline V gene. The CDR3 runs to 17 residues. Trimming stripped 4 bases from V and 0 bases from J, with 15 bases between. The CDR3 sequence: CATSDRTVPDSNQPQHF. CDR3 nucleotide sequence: TGTGCCACCAGTGACCGGACAGTTCCTGATAGCAATCAGCCCCAGCATTTT.

This clone has just a few counts. The CDR3 spells CASSLYRGASGNTIYF. DNA of the CDR3: TGTGCCAGCAGTTTATATCGGGGGGCATCGGGAAACACCATATATTTT. The chain recombines TRBV28 with TRBJ1-3; perhaps TRBD1 as D (6 bases). Germline CDR1 MDHEN, CDR2 SYDVKM. V was trimmed by 1 base and J by 4 bases, leaving 14 bases between them. The CDR3 covers 16 residues.

The chain employs TRBV6-5 and TRBJ2-1; TRBD2 matches at 7 bases. Losses at the gene ends were 5 bases for V and 3 bases for J; bases not matched to a gene: 7. Per germline, CDR1 MNHEY and CDR2 SVGAGI. The CDR3 is 15 residues long. This chain's CDR3 is CASSTGLPRYNEQFF. CDR3 DNA: TGTGCCAGCAGTACGGGACTACCGCGCTACAATGAGCAGTTCTTC.

The chain has TRBV6-1 and TRBJ1-1, with 7 nucleotides matching TRBD1. Trimming cost V 0 bases and J 0 bases; bases outside gene matches: 1. Germline assignment: CDR1 MNHNS and CDR2 SASEGT. The CDR3 totals 15 residues. The CDR3 DNA reads TGTGCCAGCAGTGAAGCTGGGACAGTGAACACTGAAGCTTTCTTT. It encodes CASSEAGTVNTEAFF.

This chain joins TRBV15 and TRBJ1-2; TRBD1 matches 7 bases. The trim removed 5 bases at V and 2 bases at J, leaving 2 bases unmatched. Germline loops: CDR1 LNHNV, CDR2 YYDKDF (reference sequence). This CDR3 has 13 amino acids. CDR3 sequence: CATSEGQNYGYTF. In DNA form, the CDR3 reads TGTGCCACCAGCGAGGGACAGAACTATGGCTACACCTTC.

CDR3 sequence reads: CASSSRTGQETQYF. DNA for the CDR3: TGCGCCAGCAGCTCTCGGACAGGCCAAGAGACCCAGTACTTC. This sequence joins TRBV5-1 and TRBJ2-5; 7 positions agree with TRBD1. CDR1 is SGHRS and CDR2 is YFSETQ in the germline V gene. V trimming: 3 bases; J trimming: 1 base; junction bases outside the gene matches: 3. This CDR3 has 14 residues. Full variable domain (remainder filled in from reference TRBV5-1 and TRBJ2-5): KAGVTQTPRYLIKTRGQQVTLSCSPISGHRSVSWYQQTPGQGLQFLFEYFSETQRNKGNFPGRFSGRQFSNSRSEMNVSTLELGDSALYLCASSSRTGQETQYFGPGTRLLVL.

The V and J genes are TRBV6-6 and TRBJ2-7, with D perhaps matching TRBD1 (6 bases). Trimming removed 2 bases from V and 6 bases from J, with 14 bases in between. The CDR3 spans 14 residues. Germline lookup yields CDR1 MNHNY and CDR2 SVGAGI (reference sequence). DNA of the CDR3: TGTGCCAGCAGTTACGAAGGGACATTCCGCGAGCAGTACTTC. It specifies CASSYEGTFREQYF.

Only one count was recorded for this clone. The V call is TRBV3-1 (or the pseudogene TRBV3-2), the J call TRBJ2-3; 11 bases line up with TRBD2. The CDR3 is made up of 17 amino acids. CDR1 and CDR2 (germline): LGHDT, YNNKEL (reference sequence). Trimming cost V 4 bases and J 3 bases; bases outside gene matches: 9. In DNA, the CDR3 is TGTGCCAGCAGCCTGGGGGCACTAGCGGGGGTGACAGATACGCAGTATTTT. Its protein product is CASSLGALAGVTDTQYF.

The rearrangement joins TRBV5-5 to TRBJ2-1; TRBD2 matches 12 bases. The CDR3 has 16 amino acids. With 2 bases clipped from V and 6 bases from J, the junction kept 6 bases outside the gene matches. The germline V gene encodes CDR1 SGHKS and CDR2 YYEKEE (reference sequence). The chain's CDR3 is CASSFRLAGEFNEQFF. For the CDR3, the DNA is TGTGCCAGCAGCTTCCGACTAGCGGGGGAGTTCAATGAGCAGTTCTTC. The full variable domain, completed using reference TRBV5-5 and TRBJ2-1, is DAGVTQSPTHLIKTRGQQVTLRCSPISGHKSVSWYQQVLGQGPQFIFQYYEKEERGRGNFPDRFSARQFPNYSSELNVNALLLGDSALYLCASSFRLAGEFNEQFFGPGTRLTVL.

The gene calls are TRBV10-3 and TRBJ1-1; D possibly corresponds to TRBD1 (6 bases). The V gene lost 2 bases and the J gene lost 4 bases, with 8 bases spanning the gap. The CDR3 runs to 13 residues. CDR1 is ENHRY and CDR2 is SYGVKD in the germline V gene. The CDR3: CAISEGRGTEAFF. CDR3 DNA: TGTGCCATCAGTGAGGGCAGGGGCACTGAAGCTTTCTTT.

The V and J genes are TRBV12-3 or TRBV12-4 and TRBJ2-2, with D unresolved. Trimming took off 7 bases at V and 3 bases at J, with 3 bases between the two ends. This CDR3 region has 11 residues. The CDR3 sequence: CASIYTGELFF. DNA of the CDR3: TGTGCCAGCATATACACCGGGGAGCTGTTTTTT.

The CDR3 loop is CASSQDWTRSPSDTQYF. CDR3 DNA sequence: TGCGCCAGCAGCCAAGATTGGACTAGAAGCCCGTCGGATACGCAGTATTTT. This chain connects TRBV4-1 to TRBJ2-3; 7 nucleotides align to TRBD2. V lost 0 bases and J lost 6; bases outside the gene matches: 12. There are 17 residues in the CDR3. Germline CDR1 and CDR2: MGHRA and YSYEKL.